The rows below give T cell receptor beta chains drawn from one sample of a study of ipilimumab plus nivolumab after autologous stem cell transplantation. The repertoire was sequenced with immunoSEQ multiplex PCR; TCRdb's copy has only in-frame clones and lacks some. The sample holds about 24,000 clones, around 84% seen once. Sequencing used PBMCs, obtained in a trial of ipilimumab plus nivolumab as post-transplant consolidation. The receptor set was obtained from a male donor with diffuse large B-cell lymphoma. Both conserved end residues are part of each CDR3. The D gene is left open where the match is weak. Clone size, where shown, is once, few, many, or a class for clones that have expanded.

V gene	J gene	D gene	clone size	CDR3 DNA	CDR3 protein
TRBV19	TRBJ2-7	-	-	TGTGCCACCACGCGAGGCTACGAGCAGTACTTC	CATTRGYEQYF
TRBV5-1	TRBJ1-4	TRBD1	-	TGCGCCAGCAGCCGAGACAGGGCAGACGAAAAACTGTTTTTT	CASSRDRADEKLFF
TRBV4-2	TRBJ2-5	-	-	TGTGCCAGCAGCTTTTACCCTGTGGAGACCCAGTACTTC	CASSFYPVETQYF
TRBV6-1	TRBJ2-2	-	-	TGTGCCAGCAGTTCTAGGAACACCGGGGAGCTGTTTTTT	CASSSRNTGELFF
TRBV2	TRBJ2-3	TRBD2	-	TGTGCCAGCAGTGGTAGCGGGGGGGCCCTGGATACGCAGTATTTT	CASSGSGGALDTQYF
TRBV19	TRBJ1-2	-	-	TGTGCCAGTAGTATAAGCTCCGGGGGCAGGAGCTATGGCTACACCTTC	CASSISSGGRSYGYTF
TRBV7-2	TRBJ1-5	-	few	TGTGCCAGCAGCTTAGTAGGCGGGATTAGCAATCAGCCCCAGCATTTT	CASSLVGGISNQPQHF
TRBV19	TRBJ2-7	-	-	TGTGCCAGTATGGCCGGGCCACTGTCCTACGAGCAGTACTTC	CASMAGPLSYEQYF
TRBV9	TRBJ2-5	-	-	TGTGCCAGCAGCAAAGGGGAACGCCAAGAGACCCAGTACTTC	CASSKGERQETQYF
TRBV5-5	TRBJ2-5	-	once	TGTGCCAGCAGCCGAGCTCCGGGGATGGCAGAGACCCAGTACTTC	CASSRAPGMAETQYF
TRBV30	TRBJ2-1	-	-	TGTGCCTGGAGCCAGGGTCCCAACAATGAGCAGTTCTTC	CAWSQGPNNEQFF
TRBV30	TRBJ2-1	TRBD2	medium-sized	TGTGCCTGGACTGTTCCGGGACTAGCGTTTGGGGATAATGAGCAGTTCTTC	CAWTVPGLAFGDNEQFF
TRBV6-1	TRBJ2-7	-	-	TGTGCCAGCGTTAAGGGTACCGGACGCTGGGGCGAGCAGTACTTC	CASVKGTGRWGEQYF
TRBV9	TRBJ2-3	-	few	TGTGCCAGCAGCATCTCAGCAGATACGCAGTATTTT	CASSISADTQYF
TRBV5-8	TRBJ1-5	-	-	TGTGCCAGCAGCTTTCAGGGATATAGCAATCAGCCCCAGCATTTT	CASSFQGYSNQPQHF
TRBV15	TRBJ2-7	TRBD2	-	TGTGCCACCAGCAGAGATCCGGGGACTACACCCTACGAGCAGTACTTC	CATSRDPGTTPYEQYF
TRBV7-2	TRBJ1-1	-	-	TGTGCCAGCAGCTTATGGGGGGCGACTGAAGCTTTCTTT	CASSLWGATEAFF
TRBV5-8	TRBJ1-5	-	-	TGTGCCAGCAGCTTGGCCGGGGGAGGGTATAGCAATCAGCCCCAGCATTTT	CASSLAGGGYSNQPQHF
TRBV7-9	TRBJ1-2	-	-	TGTGCCAGCAGCTCACCAGGGCAGTTC	CASSSPGQF
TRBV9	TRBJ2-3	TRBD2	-	TGTGCCAGCAGCGTAGATGTCGGGACTACGATTATAAGGACAGATACGCAGTATTTT	CASSVDVGTTIIRTDTQYF
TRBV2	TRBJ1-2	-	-	TGTGCCAGCAGTGAAGGGGGCGCCTATGGCTACACCTTC	CASSEGGAYGYTF
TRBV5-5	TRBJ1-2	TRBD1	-	TGTGCCAGCAGCTTGGGACAGGGGACAGGCCAAGCTAACTATGGCTACACCTTC	CASSLGQGTGQANYGYTF
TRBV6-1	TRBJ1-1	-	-	TGTGCCAGCAGGGCAAGGGCGGAGACTGAAGCTTTCTTT	CASRARAETEAFF
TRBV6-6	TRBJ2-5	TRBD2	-	TGTGCCAGCAGCCCCGCCCAGGGAGGGAGGGAGACCCAGTACTTC	CASSPAQGGRETQYF
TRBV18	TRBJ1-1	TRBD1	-	TGTGCCAGCTCACCAAGGACAGGGGAGTCTGAAGCTTTCTTT	CASSPRTGESEAFF
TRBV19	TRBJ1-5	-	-	TGTGCCAGTAGTACGGGGGGAGGTGGGCTCGATCAGCCCCAGCATTTT	CASSTGGGGLDQPQHF
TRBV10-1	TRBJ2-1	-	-	TGCGCCAGCAGTGAGGGGGCTCTTCCCCACAATGAGCAGTTCTTC	CASSEGALPHNEQFF
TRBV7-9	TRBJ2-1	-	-	TGTGCCAGCAGCTTAAGCGCTCCTGAGGTCAATGAGCAGTTCTTC	CASSLSAPEVNEQFF
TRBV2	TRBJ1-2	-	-	TGTGCCAGCAGTGAAAAAAGATCGGCAGGCTATGGCTACACCTTC	CASSEKRSAGYGYTF
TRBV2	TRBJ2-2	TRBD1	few	TGTGCCAGCAGCGATGGGACAGGGGGCTCCGGGGAGCTGTTTTTT	CASSDGTGGSGELFF
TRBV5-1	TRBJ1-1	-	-	TGCGCCAGCAGCTGGGGACCAGGGGAGAACACTGAAGCTTTCTTT	CASSWGPGENTEAFF
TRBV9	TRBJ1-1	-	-	TGTGCCAGCAGCGTAGATCCGGGAGGGGGCACTGAAGCTTTCTTT	CASSVDPGGGTEAFF
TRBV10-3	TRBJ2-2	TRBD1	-	TGTGCCATCAGTGAGTGGACAGGTTCAAGAACCGGGGAGCTGTTTTTT	CAISEWTGSRTGELFF
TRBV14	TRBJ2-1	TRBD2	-	TGTGCCAGCACCCCGGGGGGTAATGAGCAGTTCTTC	CASTPGGNEQFF
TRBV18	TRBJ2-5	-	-	TGTGCCAGCGGGCAGGAGCAAGAGACCCAGTACTTC	CASGQEQETQYF
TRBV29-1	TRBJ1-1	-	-	TGCAGCGTTGAATTAGGGACCATGAACACTGAAGCTTTCTTT	CSVELGTMNTEAFF
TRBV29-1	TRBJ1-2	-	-	TGCAGCGCCCAGGAGGGGCGGGGTGGCTACACCTTC	CSAQEGRGGYTF
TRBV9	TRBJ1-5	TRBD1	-	TGTGCCAGCAGCGAAAGACAGGGGGCGGGCAATCAGCCCCAGCATTTT	CASSERQGAGNQPQHF
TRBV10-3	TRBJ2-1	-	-	TGTGCCATCAGTGGGGAGGGGGGCCCTTCCTACAATGAGCAGTTCTTC	CAISGEGGPSYNEQFF
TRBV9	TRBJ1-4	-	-	TGTGCCAGCAGCGAAGGGGCAAGTTCTAATGAAAAACTGTTTTTT	CASSEGASSNEKLFF
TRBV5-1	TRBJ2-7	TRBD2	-	TGCGCCAGCAGCGTGGGTAGCGGGGGGTTTTACGAGCAGTACTTC	CASSVGSGGFYEQYF
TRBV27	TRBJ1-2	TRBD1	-	TGTGCCAGCAGTCCGGCCCCTGGACAGGGGTCCTATGGCTACACCTTC	CASSPAPGQGSYGYTF
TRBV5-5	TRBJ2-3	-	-	TGTGCCAGCAGCTTTCAACCCATTAGCACAGATACGCAGTATTTT	CASSFQPISTDTQYF
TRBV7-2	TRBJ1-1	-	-	TGTGCCAGCAGCTTAGGAAGGGGCGTAGAAGCTTTCTTT	CASSLGRGVEAFF
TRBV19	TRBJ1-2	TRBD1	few	TGTGCCAGTAGTCCGGGACAGGGCGGCTACACCTTC	CASSPGQGGYTF
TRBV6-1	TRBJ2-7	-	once	TGTGCCAGCAGGCGGGATCAGAGCTCCTACGAGCAGTACTTC	CASRRDQSSYEQYF
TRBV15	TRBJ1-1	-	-	TGTGCCACCAGCGGGGGACTTACAAACACTGAAGCTTTCTTT	CATSGGLTNTEAFF
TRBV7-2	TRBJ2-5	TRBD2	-	TGTGCCAGCAGCTTCGCCGGGGGGGGTGAGACCCAGTACTTC	CASSFAGGGETQYF
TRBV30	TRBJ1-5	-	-	TGTGCCTGGAGTGAGTTTGATCACCCGGGGCCGAGCAATCAGCCCCAGCATTTT	CAWSEFDHPGPSNQPQHF
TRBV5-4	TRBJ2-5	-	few	TGTGCCAGCAGCTTGGAACAGGCACCACAAGAGACCCAGTACTTC	CASSLEQAPQETQYF